These 26 T cell receptor beta chains were sequenced from one sample in a study of T cells after yellow fever vaccination. TCRdb re-analysed the 5' RACE reads in MiXCR, keeping a single row per CDR3 protein. Of 500,000 to 650,000 distinct CDR3 sequences detected, about 12% appear once; the ten largest clones hold 15%. The sample was PBMCs, taken on the day of the yellow fever booster vaccination. These receptors came from a man between 25 and 39 years old who received the YFV17D yellow fever vaccine.

The chain has TRBV12-3 or TRBV12-4 and TRBJ2-3, with D possibly being TRBD2 (6 bases). The CDR3 loop spans 17 amino acids. Trimming took 5 bases from V and 1 from J, leaving 19 bases between them. CDR3 nucleotide sequence: TGTGCCAGCAGTGGAACGACCGGGACTGGTGGCACAGATACGCAGTATTTT. Translated, it gives CASSGTTGTGGTDTQYF.

The rearrangement links TRBV5-1 to TRBJ2-3; D is unresolved. V shed 1 base and J shed 3 bases, with 9 bases lying between them. The CDR3 covers 14 residues. In germline, CDR1 is SGHRS, CDR2 YFSETQ. CDR3: CASSLSIPTDTQYF. CDR3 bases: TGCGCCAGCAGCTTGAGTATACCAACAGATACGCAGTATTTT.

This clonotype was seen more than once but under ten times. The V call is TRBV20-1, the J call TRBJ2-1; TRBD2 matches at 7 bases. Trimming cost V 3 bases and J 9 bases; bases outside gene matches: 11. The CDR3 contains 14 residues. Germline V gene data show CDR1 as DFQATT and CDR2 as SNEGSKA (reference sequence). CDR3 region: CSASPGGRGIEQFF. DNA for the CDR3: TGCAGTGCTAGTCCCGGGGGGAGGGGCATTGAGCAGTTCTTC.

This chain links TRBV4-3 with TRBJ2-7; 9 nucleotides align to TRBD2. The germline V gene has CDR1 LGHNA and CDR2 YSLEER. This CDR3 spans 15 amino acids. Trimming removed 2 bases from V and 4 bases from J; junction bases left unmatched: 6. CDR3 protein: CASSQTSGPGYEQYF. The DNA for the CDR3 is TGCGCCAGCAGCCAAACTAGCGGGCCCGGGTACGAGCAGTACTTC.

This clonotype was recorded at least ten times. This rearrangement joins TRBV20-1 to TRBJ1-2; D is undetermined. With 0 bases removed from V and 8 bases from J, the gap between germline ends came to 10 bases. The germline gives CDR1 DFQATT, CDR2 SNEGSKA (reference sequence). The CDR3 totals 12 residues. The CDR3, as DNA: TGCAGTGCTAGAGATTTGGTATCGGGCTACACCTTC. Translating gives CSARDLVSGYTF.

This chain joins TRBV27 and TRBJ2-5; 8 bases are a match to TRBD2. This CDR3 region has 15 residues. The germline V gene has CDR1 MNHEY and CDR2 SMNVEV (reference sequence). After removal of 9 bases from V and 4 bases from J, the junction contained 13 bases not matched to a gene. This CDR3 is CASYRSGGPGETQYF. The CDR3, as DNA: TGTGCCAGTTATAGGTCGGGAGGGCCTGGAGAGACCCAGTACTTC.

Written as DNA, the CDR3 is TGCAGTGCCAGACTAGCGGGTCCCTACGAGCAGTACTTC. Translation gives CSARLAGPYEQYF. J is TRBJ2-7 and V is TRBV20-1; 10 positions agree with TRBD2. Germline CDR1 reads DFQATT; CDR2 reads SNEGSKA (reference sequence). The CDR3 has 13 residues. Losses at the gene ends were 6 bases for V and 2 bases for J; bases not matched to a gene: 4.

The rearrangement joins TRBV20-1 to TRBJ2-7; a possible D gene is TRBD1 (5 bases). The V gene lost 7 bases and the J gene lost 5 bases, with 21 bases spanning the gap. Germline V lookup: CDR1 DFQATT, CDR2 SNEGSKA (reference sequence). The CDR3 covers 14 residues. The CDR3 nucleotides read TGCAGTGGGGGCCAGGCTCCGGGCTTGCACGAGCAGTACTTC. Translating it yields CSGGQAPGLHEQYF.

The chain carries TRBV5-4 and TRBJ2-1, with TRBD1 as a possible D gene (5 bases). V shed 2 bases and J shed 7 bases, with 16 bases lying between them. CDR3 length equals 15 residues. Per the germline V gene, CDR1 is SGHNT and CDR2 is YYREEE (reference sequence). The DNA for the CDR3 is TGTGCCAGCAGCTTAGCTGGGGCAGCTGGAAATGAGCAGTTCTTC. Translating gives CASSLAGAAGNEQFF. Full variable domain (remainder filled in from reference TRBV5-4 and TRBJ2-1): ETGVTQSPTHLIKTRGQQVTLRCSSQSGHNTVSWYQQALGQGPQFIFQYYREEENGRGNFPPRFSGLQFPNYSSELNVNALELDDSALYLCASSLAGAAGNEQFFGPGTRLTVL.

There are a few counts of this clonotype. The rearrangement uses TRBV23-1 and TRBJ2-3, with D unclear. TRBV23-1 is given ORF status, its function remaining uncertain. V was shortened by 0 bases and J by 5 bases, with 3 bases between the two germline ends. This CDR3 contains 12 residues. The CDR3 here is CASSQSIDTQYF. In DNA, the CDR3 is TGCGCCAGCAGTCAATCGATAGATACGCAGTATTTT.

This clonotype was counted only a few times. The rearrangement links TRBV5-1 to TRBJ2-1; D call uncertain. V lost 0 bases and J 7 bases, leaving 14 bases between the germline ends. The V gene's germline CDR1 is SGHRS and CDR2 YFSETQ. The length of the CDR3 is 15 residues. CDR3 region: CASSLEPGPGNEQFF. CDR3 DNA: TGCGCCAGCAGCTTGGAGCCAGGCCCTGGGAATGAGCAGTTCTTC.

J is TRBJ2-7 and V is TRBV25-1, with 7 bases that match TRBD2. The CDR3 covers 16 residues. J lost 7 bases, V lost 0 bases, and 12 bases had no gene match. Germline loops: CDR1 MGHDK, CDR2 SYGVNS. CDR3 amino acids: CASSEYTGTTSYEQYF. CDR3 nucleotides: TGTGCCAGCAGTGAATATACCGGGACTACCAGCTATGAGCAGTACTTC.

This sequence joins TRBV7-2 and TRBJ2-1; the match to TRBD2 covers 12 bases. Germline V gives CDR1 SGHTA, CDR2 FQGNSA. V lost 6 bases to trimming and J lost 7 bases; unmatched junction nucleotides: 13. The CDR3 runs to 17 residues. CDR3 DNA: TGTGCCAGCAGACGAAGACTAGCGGGAGTACAGCGGAATGAGCAGTTCTTC. It is translated as CASRRRLAGVQRNEQFF.

V gene TRBV7-9 combines with J gene TRBJ2-2; the D gene is possibly TRBD1 (6 bases). The V gene's germline CDR1 is SEHNR and CDR2 FQNEAQ (reference sequence). CDR3 length: 16 residues. V lost 5 bases and J lost 6, with 19 bases in between. Here the CDR3 reads CASSAWQGPKPGELFF. The CDR3 DNA sequence: TGTGCCAGCAGCGCTTGGCAGGGGCCAAAACCCGGGGAGCTGTTTTTT.

About this clonotype itself: A read error may explain this, as a much larger clone is one base away. V is TRBV20-1 and J is TRBJ1-1; D remains unclear. V gave up 1 base and J gave up 3 bases, with 3 bases separating them. Germline-derived CDR1 and CDR2 are DFQATT and SNEGSKA (reference sequence). CDR3 length: 11 residues. As DNA, the CDR3 is TGCAGTGCTAGAGTTCACACTGAAGCTTTCTTT. Translated: CSARVHTEAFF.

On this clonotype: This may be a read error: a much more frequent sequence differs by one nucleotide. The CDR3 DNA is TGTGCCACCAGTGACCGGACAGGGGGCCAAAAGACCCAGTACTTC. This encodes CATSDRTGGQKTQYF. V gene TRBV24-1 combines with J gene TRBJ2-5, with 11 bases lining up with TRBD1. The CDR3 contains 15 residues. Germline lookup yields CDR1 KGHDR and CDR2 SFDVKD.

This clonotype was detected many times. The chain uses TRBV7-2 and TRBJ2-1; D might be TRBD1 or TRBD2, each matching 5 bases. V was pared by 5 bases and J by 5 bases, with 16 bases between. Germline V gives CDR1 SGHTA, CDR2 FQGNSA. CDR3 size: 15 residues. CDR3: CASSPPGPTNNEQFF. CDR3 bases: TGTGCCAGCAGCCCACCGGGACCAACAAACAATGAGCAGTTCTTC.

This clonotype appeared a few times. This chain uses TRBV18 with TRBJ2-7; possible D gene TRBD1, 5 bases. This CDR3 is 15 amino acids long. Germline lookup yields CDR1 KGHSH and CDR2 LQKENI. V lost 0 bases to trimming and J lost 2 bases, with 11 bases between them. Here the CDR3 DNA reads TGTGCCAGCTCACCACCTGACAGTGGAGCCTACGAGCAGTACTTC. Translated: CASSPPDSGAYEQYF.

The chain employs TRBV7-9 and TRBJ1-1; D gene unclear. V was trimmed by 5 bases and J by 0 bases, leaving 13 bases between them. CDR1 is SEHNR and CDR2 is FQNEAQ in the germline V gene (reference sequence). There are 15 residues in the CDR3. The CDR3 is CASSTWDLMNTEAFF. The CDR3 region has the DNA TGTGCCAGCAGCACCTGGGATTTAATGAACACTGAAGCTTTCTTT. Filled out from reference TRBV7-9 and TRBJ1-1, the complete variable domain reads DTGVSQNPRHKITKRGQNVTFRCDPISEHNRLYWYRQTLGQGPEFLTYFQNEAQLEKSRLLSDRFSAERPKGSFSTLEIQRTEQGDSAMYLCASSTWDLMNTEAFFGQGTRLTVV.

This clonotype was seen a few times. This chain links TRBV12-3 or TRBV12-4 with TRBJ2-7; possibly TRBD1 or TRBD2 for D (6 bases each). The ends were cut back, 6 bases at V and 5 bases at J, with 11 bases in the middle. The CDR3 extends over 12 amino acids. This CDR3 is CASSGGKHEQYF. CDR3 DNA: TGTGCCAGCAGCGGGGGCAAACACGAGCAGTACTTC.

At least ten counts were recorded for this clonotype. The chain is built from TRBV5-1 and TRBJ1-1; 11 bases align to TRBD1. The CDR3 totals 14 residues. Germline V gene lookup returns CDR1 SGHRS and CDR2 YFSETQ. The J segment lost 1 base and the V segment lost 4 bases, leaving 0 bases of the junction unmatched. The CDR3 is CASSGTGGNTEAFF. The CDR3 nucleotides are TGCGCCAGCAGCGGGACAGGGGGGAACACTGAAGCTTTCTTT. The whole variable domain, remainder taken from reference TRBV5-1 and TRBJ1-1, is KAGVTQTPRYLIKTRGQQVTLSCSPISGHRSVSWYQQTPGQGLQFLFEYFSETQRNKGNFPGRFSGRQFSNSRSEMNVSTLELGDSALYLCASSGTGGNTEAFFGQGTRLTVV.

This clonotype turned up a few times. The genes are TRBV4-3 and TRBJ2-1; no firm D call. Germline V lookup: CDR1 LGHNA, CDR2 YSLEER. Between the trimmed V and J ends, which lost 0 bases and 3 bases, there was a span of 12 bases. This CDR3 spans 16 amino acids. The DNA of the CDR3 is TGCGCCAGCAGCCAAGATAGTTCGGGTAGCTACAATGAGCAGTTCTTC. Translation: CASSQDSSGSYNEQFF.

This clonotype was seen at least ten times. The V gene is TRBV5-5, the J gene TRBJ1-5; 9 bases line up with TRBD1. CDR1 and CDR2 from the germline V gene are SGHKS and YYEKEE (reference sequence). V gave up 4 bases and J gave up 3 bases; unmatched junction bases: 8. This CDR3 is built from 16 residues. In nucleotides, the CDR3 is TGTGCCAGCAGCCTGGCGGGGACAGGGCCCAATCAGCCCCAGCATTTT. It yields the protein CASSLAGTGPNQPQHF.

The V gene is TRBV5-6, the J gene TRBJ2-3; D is possibly TRBD1 (9 bases). CDR1 SGHDT and CDR2 YYEEEE come from the germline V gene. Trimming stripped 4 bases from V and 6 bases from J, with 21 bases between. This CDR3 contains 16 residues. The CDR3 nucleotides are TGTGCCAGCAGCCCCGCGGGGGGACAGGGTTATGATACGCAGTATTTT. As protein: CASSPAGGQGYDTQYF.

This clonotype has just a few counts. The chain recombines TRBV5-4 with TRBJ2-1; 7 bases are shared with TRBD2. The CDR3 covers 15 residues. V was clipped by 4 bases and J by 5 bases; unmatched bases: 9. Germline assignment: CDR1 SGHNT and CDR2 YYREEE (reference sequence). As DNA, the CDR3 is TGTGCCAGCAGCCTGAGGATGGGAGGGAACAATGAGCAGTTCTTC. It encodes CASSLRMGGNNEQFF.

This clonotype was found a few times. The chain joins TRBV12-3 or TRBV12-4 to TRBJ2-5; no firm D call. CDR3 length: 14 residues. V was clipped by 5 bases and J by 3 bases, with 13 bases between them. DNA of the CDR3: TGTGCCAGCAGTGCCCCAGCTAGGGAAGAGACCCAGTACTTC. This sequence encodes CASSAPAREETQYF.